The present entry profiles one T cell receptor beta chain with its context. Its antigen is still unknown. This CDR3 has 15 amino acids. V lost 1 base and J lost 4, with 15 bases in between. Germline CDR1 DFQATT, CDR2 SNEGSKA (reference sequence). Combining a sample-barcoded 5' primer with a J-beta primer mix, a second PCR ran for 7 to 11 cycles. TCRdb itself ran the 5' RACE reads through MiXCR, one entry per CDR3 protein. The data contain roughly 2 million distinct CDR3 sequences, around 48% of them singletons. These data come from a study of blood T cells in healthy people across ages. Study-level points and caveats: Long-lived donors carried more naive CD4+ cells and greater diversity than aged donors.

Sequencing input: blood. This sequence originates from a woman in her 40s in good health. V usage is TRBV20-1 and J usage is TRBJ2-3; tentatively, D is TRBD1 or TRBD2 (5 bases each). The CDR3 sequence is CSARGAQGVSDTQYF. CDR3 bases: TGCAGTGCTAGAGGTGCTCAGGGAGTGTCAGATACGCAGTATTTT.